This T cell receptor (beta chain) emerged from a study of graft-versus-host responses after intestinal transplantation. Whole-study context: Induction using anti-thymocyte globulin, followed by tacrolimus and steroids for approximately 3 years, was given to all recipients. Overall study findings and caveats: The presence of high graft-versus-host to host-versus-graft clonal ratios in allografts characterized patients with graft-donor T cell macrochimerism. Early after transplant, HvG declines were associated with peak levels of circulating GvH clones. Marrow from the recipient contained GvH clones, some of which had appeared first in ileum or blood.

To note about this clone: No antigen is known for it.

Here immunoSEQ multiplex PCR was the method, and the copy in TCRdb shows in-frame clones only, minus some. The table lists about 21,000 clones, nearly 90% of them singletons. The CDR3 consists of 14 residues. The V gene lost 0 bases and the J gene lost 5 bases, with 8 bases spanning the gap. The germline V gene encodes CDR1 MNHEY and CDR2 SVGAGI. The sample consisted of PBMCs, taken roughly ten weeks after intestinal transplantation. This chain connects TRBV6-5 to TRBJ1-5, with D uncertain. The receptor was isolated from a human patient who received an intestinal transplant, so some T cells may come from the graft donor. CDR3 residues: CASSYSSGDQPQHF. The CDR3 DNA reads TGTGCCAGCAGTTACTCGTCAGGAGATCAGCCCCAGCATTTT.